Below, 3 T cell receptor beta chains from the same sample are listed, as sequenced in a study of CD8 T cells in ankylosing spondylitis. TCRdb analysed the 5' RACE reads with MiXCR anew, one entry per CDR3 protein. This table holds approximately 42,000 distinct CDR3 sequences, 9.5% to 11% found once. Sequencing was carried out using blood, either unsorted or a sorted T cell fraction (not recorded which). These receptors originate from a male donor with ankylosing spondylitis or in good health (not recorded which).

The V and J genes are TRBV11-2 and TRBJ2-7; TRBD2 agrees at 12 bases. The CDR3 extends over 18 amino acids. Germline CDR1 is SGHAT and CDR2 is FQNNGV. Trimming removed 5 bases from V and 2 bases from J; junction bases left unmatched: 13. The CDR3 is CASSRRQGLAGETYEQYF. CDR3 sequence (DNA): TGTGCCAGCAGCCGCAGGCAGGGACTAGCGGGCGAAACCTACGAGCAGTACTTC.

This clonotype came up many times. The CDR3 nucleotides read TGTGCCAGCAGCGTGACACCCGTAGGAACTGAAGCTTTCTTT. It translates to CASSVTPVGTEAFF. The chain joins TRBV2 to TRBJ1-1; D unclear. The length of the CDR3 is 14 residues. The V and J ends lost 6 bases and 5 bases respectively, with 16 bases between them. Germline V lookup: CDR1 SNHLY, CDR2 FYNNEI.

This clonotype was detected a few times. This rearrangement joins TRBV7-6 to TRBJ1-5; D unresolved. With 2 bases removed from V and 7 bases from J, the gap between germline ends came to 6 bases. The CDR3 covers 12 residues. Germline loops: CDR1 SGHVS, CDR2 FNYEAQ. The CDR3 sequence: CASSLPGQPQHF. CDR3 nucleotide sequence: TGTGCCAGCAGCTTACCCGGGCAGCCCCAGCATTTT.